The clone carrying this T cell receptor (beta chain) came up many times. Its specificity is not known. The TCR alpha and TCR beta cDNA libraries, bearing sample barcodes and UMIs, were generated by 5'RACE using constant-segment primers. TCRdb re-called the 5' RACE reads with MiXCR, one entry per CDR3 protein. This table has about 340,000 distinct CDR3 sequences, approximately 15% appearing once. Germline-derived CDR1 and CDR2 are SGHVS and FNYEAQ. This CDR3 is 13 amino acids long. Trimming cost V 0 bases and J 4 bases, with 6 bases left between them. This record comes from a study of T-cell memory formation after mild COVID-19. Study at large: There were largely donor-specific TCR clusters. Overall study findings and caveats: Some clones that responded were present in memory (sampled pre-infection), which suggests cross-reactive memory joined.

The source material was PBMCs or a T cell subset sorted from them (not recorded which). The chain couples TRBV7-6 to TRBJ2-5, with D possibly matching TRBD1 (6 bases). This clonotype was obtained from a man aged 18 to 35 who had mild COVID-19 (a few samples of this study predate the infection). Cell type and time point are not known. The CDR3 nucleotides are TGTGCCAGCAGCTTAGCCAGGGGAGAGACCCAGTACTTC. Its translation: CASSLARGETQYF.